These 24 T cell receptor beta chains came from one sample sequenced in a study of T cell changes during pregnancy in multiple sclerosis. TCRdb's table, derived via immunoSEQ multiplex PCR, lists solely in-frame clones and lacks some. In the table there are around 52,000 clones, 92% of which are singletons. The sequences come from CD4+ T cells from peripheral blood mononuclear cells, collected after pregnancy. Every receptor here comes from a female donor in good health, enrolled as a control in a pregnancy study.

This clone was observed once. At one end, the junction sequence differs from germline, possibly due to a read error. The chain combines TRBV7-7 with TRBJ1-5, with TRBD1 matching 12 bases. CDR3 length: 16 amino acids. Per germline, CDR1 SSHAT and CDR2 FNYEAQ (reference sequence). The CDR3, as DNA: TGTGCTAGCAGGGACAGGGGGCTGTGTAGCAATCAGCCCCAGCATTTT. Encoded protein: CASRDRGLCSNQPQHF.

The rearrangement uses TRBV7-8 and TRBJ1-2, with TRBD1 matching over 7 bases. This CDR3 spans 14 amino acids. V dropped 1 base and J dropped 8; count of bases not matched to a gene: 7. Germline V gene data show CDR1 as SGHVS and CDR2 as FQNEAQ. As DNA, the CDR3 is TGTGCCAGCAGCTTAGGAAGAGGGGGCGAAGGCTACACCTTC. Residues: CASSLGRGGEGYTF.

This sequence joins TRBV7-2 and TRBJ1-2; D gene ambiguous. V shed 4 bases and J shed 4 bases, with 13 bases lying between them. In germline, CDR1 is SGHTA, CDR2 FQGNSA. The CDR3 is made up of 14 amino acids. The CDR3 DNA is TGTGCCAGCAGCTCGGCTGGGCAGGTCTATGGCTACACCTTC. Translation gives CASSSAGQVYGYTF.

This chain joins TRBV28 and TRBJ1-6, with 8 positions matching TRBD1. V dropped 3 bases and J dropped 8; count of bases not matched to a gene: 3. Looked up from germline, CDR1 is MDHEN and CDR2 is SYDVKM. CDR3 length equals 14 residues. DNA of the CDR3: TGTGCCAGCAGTTTGGGGACAGGTTATTCACCCCTCCACTTT. Translation: CASSLGTGYSPLHF.

The J gene is TRBJ1-2, the V gene TRBV4-1; TRBD1 matches at 12 bases. The CDR3 sequence is 15 residues long. Trimming cost V 4 bases and J 7 bases; bases outside gene matches: 7. Germline lookup yields CDR1 MGHRA and CDR2 YSYEKL. Here the CDR3 DNA reads TGCGCCAGCAGCCCCGGGGGACAGGGGGCACGTGGCTACACCTTC. Amino acid sequence: CASSPGGQGARGYTF.

The V gene is TRBV30, the J gene TRBJ2-1; 13 bases match TRBD2. Trimming took 1 base from V and 7 from J; bases not matched to a gene: 4. The germline gives CDR1 GTSNPN, CDR2 SVGIG (reference sequence). The length of the CDR3 is 15 residues. This chain's CDR3 is CAWSETSGGANEQFF. CDR3 in DNA: TGTGCCTGGAGTGAAACTAGCGGGGGGGCAAATGAGCAGTTCTTC.

The chain uses TRBV10-3 and TRBJ2-1; possibly TRBD1 for D (5 bases). In germline, CDR1 is ENHRY, CDR2 SYGVKD. CDR3 size: 17 residues. V lost 0 bases, J lost 0 bases, and 12 bases lay in between. For the CDR3, the DNA is TGTGCCATCAGTGAGTCGATAGCAGGGATCTCCTACAATGAGCAGTTCTTC. This codes for CAISESIAGISYNEQFF.

This sequence joins TRBV19 and TRBJ1-6; 8 bases are shared with TRBD1. CDR3 length equals 14 residues. Germline assignment: CDR1 LNHDA and CDR2 SQIVND (reference sequence). V was pared by 3 bases and J by 7 bases, with 2 bases of the junction left unmatched. For the CDR3, the DNA is TGTGCCAGTAGTATCCAGGGGGCAAATTCACCCCTCCACTTT. Its translation is CASSIQGANSPLHF.

The chain carries TRBV7-2 and TRBJ1-5; D perhaps matches TRBD1 (6 bases). The CDR3 has 15 residues. Trimming stripped 5 bases from V and 3 bases from J, with 14 bases between. Germline assignment: CDR1 SGHTA and CDR2 FQGNSA. For the CDR3, the DNA is TGTGCCAGCAGCCAAGGACAGCTTACCAATCAGCCCCAGCATTTT. It specifies CASSQGQLTNQPQHF.

This rearrangement joins TRBV28 to TRBJ2-3; 7 bases are a match to TRBD1. Germline V gene lookup returns CDR1 MDHEN and CDR2 SYDVKM. CDR3 length: 14 amino acids. V was clipped by 6 bases and J by 6 bases; unmatched bases: 9. DNA for the CDR3: TGTGCCAGCAGGATTGGACAGGCCAAGGATACGCAGTATTTT. Protein product: CASRIGQAKDTQYF.

The rearrangement uses TRBV6-6 and TRBJ1-1; no firm D call. Per germline, CDR1 MNHNY and CDR2 SVGAGI (reference sequence). With 2 bases removed from V and 1 base from J, the gap between germline ends came to 5 bases. The CDR3 has 13 amino acids. DNA of the CDR3: TGTGCCAGCAGTTACAGCAAGAACACTGAAGCTTTCTTT. Translation gives CASSYSKNTEAFF.

This clone was found once. The rearrangement joins TRBV7-9 to TRBJ1-4; TRBD1 aligns across 10 bases. The CDR3 totals 15 residues. V gave up 4 bases and J gave up 8 bases; unmatched junction bases: 7. The germline gives CDR1 SEHNR, CDR2 FQNEAQ (reference sequence). The CDR3 is CASSSGTGENEKLFF. The CDR3 DNA is TGTGCCAGCAGCTCGGGGACAGGGGAGAACGAAAAACTGTTTTTT.

V and J are TRBV7-2 and TRBJ1-2, with D hard to call. The V gene's germline CDR1 is SGHTA and CDR2 FQGNSA. V dropped 1 base and J dropped 7 bases, with 4 bases sitting between them. This CDR3 is built from 11 residues. DNA of the CDR3: TGTGCCAGCAGCTTAGTCAGTGGCTACACCTTC. This translates into CASSLVSGYTF.

The chain employs TRBV19 and TRBJ1-6; D gene ambiguous. V was clipped by 7 bases and J by 10 bases, with 14 bases between them. Germline CDR1 and CDR2: LNHDA and SQIVND (reference sequence). The length of the CDR3 is 13 residues. The CDR3 is CASKVIGGSPLHF. The CDR3 DNA sequence: TGTGCCAGTAAGGTCATAGGAGGATCACCCCTCCACTTT.

The gene calls are TRBV5-6 and TRBJ2-5; TRBD2 might be the D (5 bases). Per the germline V gene, CDR1 is SGHDT and CDR2 is YYEEEE. Trimming removed 1 base from V and 2 bases from J, with 15 bases in between. This CDR3 spans 16 amino acids. CDR3 sequence: CASSLLFRRVQETQYF. The CDR3 DNA reads as TGTGCCAGCAGCTTGTTATTCCGGCGGGTTCAAGAGACCCAGTACTTC.

The chain recombines TRBV7-2 with TRBJ1-5; TRBD1 is a possible D gene (5 bases). CDR1 is SGHTA, CDR2 FQGNSA, per germline. The CDR3 has 17 amino acids. V lost 2 bases to trimming and J lost 0 bases, with 14 bases between them. In DNA, the CDR3 is TGTGCCAGCAGCTTACAAAGTACAGGCGATAGCAATCAGCCCCAGCATTTT. Translating gives CASSLQSTGDSNQPQHF. The full variable domain, its missing parts supplied by reference TRBV7-2 and TRBJ1-5, is GAGVSQSPSNKVTEKGKDVELRCDPISGHTALYWYRQSLGQGLEFLIYFQGNSAPDKSGLPSDRFSAERTGGSVSTLTIQRTQQEDSAVYLCASSLQSTGDSNQPQHFGDGTRLSIL.

The chain couples TRBV4-3 to TRBJ1-1; D is ambiguous. The CDR3 totals 13 residues. Germline lookup yields CDR1 LGHNA and CDR2 YSLEER. V gave up 2 bases and J gave up 2 bases, with 6 bases separating them. CDR3 DNA: TGCGCCAGCAGCCAACAGGTAAACACTGAAGCTTTCTTT. It encodes CASSQQVNTEAFF.

The chain carries TRBV28 and TRBJ2-2; TRBD2 aligns across 10 bases. Germline V gives CDR1 MDHEN, CDR2 SYDVKM. The CDR3 is made up of 16 amino acids. V lost 8 bases, J lost 4 bases, and 10 bases stayed unmatched. This CDR3 reads CASGPTSGSVTGELFF. As DNA, the CDR3 is TGTGCCAGCGGGCCGACTAGCGGGTCAGTCACCGGGGAGCTGTTTTTT.

The chain is built from TRBV12-5 and TRBJ1-2, with D tentatively TRBD1 (6 bases). Germline lookup yields CDR1 LGHNT and CDR2 FRNRAP. V was pared by 5 bases and J by 8 bases, with 18 bases between. The CDR3 covers 14 residues. CDR3 sequence (DNA): TGTGCTAGTGGTCCCGTGAGGGGGAACGAGGGCTACACCTTC. Its protein is CASGPVRGNEGYTF.

This chain links TRBV5-1 with TRBJ2-1; 7 positions agree with TRBD2. Looked up from germline, CDR1 is SGHRS and CDR2 is YFSETQ. J was trimmed by 0 bases and V by 4 bases; bases with no gene match: 10. This CDR3 is 17 amino acids long. CDR3 sequence (DNA): TGCGCCAGCAGCCCGTTGCCTAGCGGCAGCTCCTACAATGAGCAGTTCTTC. It codes for CASSPLPSGSSYNEQFF.

This chain connects TRBV12-5 to TRBJ1-1; D is unclear. From germline, CDR1 is LGHNT and CDR2 FRNRAP. The CDR3 consists of 16 residues. V shed 1 base and J shed 1 base, with 13 bases lying between them. Here the CDR3 DNA reads TGTGCTAGTGGTTTGGCCTTGAGGCCCTCGAACACTGAAGCTTTCTTT. Translation: CASGLALRPSNTEAFF.

The CDR3 DNA follows: TGTGCCAGCAGCTCGAGACACGAACAGACCCAGTACTTC. It encodes CASSSRHEQTQYF. The rearrangement joins TRBV7-2 to TRBJ2-5; D is unresolved. Germline V lookup: CDR1 SGHTA, CDR2 FQGNSA. The V end lost 4 bases, the J end lost 6 bases, and 12 bases lay between the germline ends. This CDR3 comprises 13 residues.

The J gene is TRBJ1-4, the V gene TRBV13, with D uncertain. CDR1 is PRHDT, CDR2 FYEKMQ, per germline (reference sequence). The CDR3 is 16 residues long. Trimming pared 5 bases from V and 0 bases from J, leaving 13 bases between. The CDR3 sequence: CASSPRWAATNEKLFF. The CDR3 DNA reads TGTGCCAGCAGCCCAAGGTGGGCTGCAACTAATGAAAAACTGTTTTTT. Drawing the rest from reference TRBV13 and TRBJ1-4, the complete variable domain is AAGVIQSPRHLIKEKRETATLKCYPIPRHDTVYWYQQGPGQDPQFLISFYEKMQSDKGSIPDRFSAQQFSDYHSELNMSSLELGDSALYFCASSPRWAATNEKLFFGSGTQLSVL.

This clone has a single count. V gene TRBV27 combines with J gene TRBJ1-2; 8 positions agree with TRBD1. After removal of 5 bases from V and 1 base from J, the junction contained 6 bases not matched to a gene. Germline V lookup: CDR1 MNHEY, CDR2 SMNVEV (reference sequence). The CDR3 length is 15 residues. CDR3 DNA sequence: TGTGCCAGCAGTCTAGGGACAGGCTTTAACTATGGCTACACCTTC. It codes for CASSLGTGFNYGYTF.